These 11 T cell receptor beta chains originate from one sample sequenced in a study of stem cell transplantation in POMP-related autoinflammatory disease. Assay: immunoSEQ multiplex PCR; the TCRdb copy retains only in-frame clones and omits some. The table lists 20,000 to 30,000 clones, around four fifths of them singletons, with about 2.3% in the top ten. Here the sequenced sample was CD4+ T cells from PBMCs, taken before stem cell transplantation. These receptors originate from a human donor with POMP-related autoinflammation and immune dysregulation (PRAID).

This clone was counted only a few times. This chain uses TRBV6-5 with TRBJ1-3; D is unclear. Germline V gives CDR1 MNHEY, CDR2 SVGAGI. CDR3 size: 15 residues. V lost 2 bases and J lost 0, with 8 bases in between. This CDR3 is CASSYGGASGNTIYF. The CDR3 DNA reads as TGTGCCAGCAGTTACGGAGGAGCCTCTGGAAACACCATATATTTT.

The CDR3 loop is CASSRDWDYEQYF. The CDR3 bases are TGTGCCAGCAGCCGGGACTGGGACTACGAGCAGTACTTC. The rearrangement links TRBV6-6 to TRBJ2-7; perhaps TRBD2 as D (6 bases). V was trimmed by 6 bases and J by 3 bases, leaving 12 bases between them. This CDR3 comprises 13 residues. The germline CDR1 and CDR2 sequences are MNHNY and SVGAGI (reference sequence).

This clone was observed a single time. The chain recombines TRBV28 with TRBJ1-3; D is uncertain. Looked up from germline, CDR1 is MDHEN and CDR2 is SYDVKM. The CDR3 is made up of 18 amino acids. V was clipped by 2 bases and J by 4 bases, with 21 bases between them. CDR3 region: CASSLGPPSGMRGNTIYF. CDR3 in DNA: TGTGCCAGCAGTTTAGGTCCCCCTAGCGGGATGAGGGGAAACACCATATATTTT.

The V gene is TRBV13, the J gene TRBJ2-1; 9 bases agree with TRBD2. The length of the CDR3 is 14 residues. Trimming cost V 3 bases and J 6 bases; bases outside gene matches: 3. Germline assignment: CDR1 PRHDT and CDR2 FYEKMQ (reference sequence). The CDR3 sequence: CASSFGGGGNEQFF. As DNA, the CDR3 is TGTGCCAGCAGCTTTGGCGGGGGGGGCAATGAGCAGTTCTTC.

The CDR3 sequence: CASSQHFLGLAGAPQETQYF. DNA for the CDR3: TGCGCCAGCAGCCAACACTTTCTAGGGCTAGCGGGAGCCCCTCAAGAGACCCAGTACTTC. The chain recombines TRBV4-1 with TRBJ2-5, with 10 bases that match TRBD2. Germline-derived CDR1 and CDR2 are MGHRA and YSYEKL. The CDR3 has 20 amino acids. Trimming at V came to 2 bases and at J to 2 bases, leaving 17 bases not matched to a gene.

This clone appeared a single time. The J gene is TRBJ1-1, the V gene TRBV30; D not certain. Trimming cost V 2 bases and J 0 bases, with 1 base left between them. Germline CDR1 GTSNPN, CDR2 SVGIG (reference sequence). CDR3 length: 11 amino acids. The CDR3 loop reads CAWSLNTEAFF. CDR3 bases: TGTGCCTGGAGTCTGAACACTGAAGCTTTCTTT.

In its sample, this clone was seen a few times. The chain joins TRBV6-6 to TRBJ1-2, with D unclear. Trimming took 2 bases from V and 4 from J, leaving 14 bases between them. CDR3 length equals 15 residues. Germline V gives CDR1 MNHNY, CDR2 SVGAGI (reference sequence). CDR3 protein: CASSYPDGVPYGYTF. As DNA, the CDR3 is TGTGCCAGCAGTTACCCGGACGGAGTTCCCTATGGCTACACCTTC.

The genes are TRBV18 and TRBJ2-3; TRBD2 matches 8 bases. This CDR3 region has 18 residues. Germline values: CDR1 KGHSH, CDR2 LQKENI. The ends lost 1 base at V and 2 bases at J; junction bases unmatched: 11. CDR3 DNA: TGTGCCAGCTCACCACGGCGGGGAGGAGCGGGGGTCACAGATACGCAGTATTTT. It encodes CASSPRRGGAGVTDTQYF.

CDR3 protein: CASSDADTQYF. DNA for the CDR3: TGTGCCAGCAGTGACGCAGATACGCAGTATTTT. V and J are TRBV2 and TRBJ2-3; the D is unclear. CDR1 and CDR2 from the germline V gene are SNHLY and FYNNEI. The CDR3 covers 11 residues. Trimming removed 3 bases at V and 4 bases at J, with 2 bases between.

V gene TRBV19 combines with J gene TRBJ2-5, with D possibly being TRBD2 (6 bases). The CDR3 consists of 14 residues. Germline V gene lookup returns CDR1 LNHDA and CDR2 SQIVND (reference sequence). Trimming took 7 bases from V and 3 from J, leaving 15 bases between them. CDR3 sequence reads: CASKGRGHEETQYF. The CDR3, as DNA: TGTGCCAGTAAGGGGCGGGGCCACGAAGAGACCCAGTACTTC. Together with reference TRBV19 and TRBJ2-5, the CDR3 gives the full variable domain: DGGITQSPKYLFRKEGQNVTLSCEQNLNHDAMYWYRQDPGQGLRLIYYSQIVNDFQKGDIAEGYSVSREKKESFPLTVTSAQKNPTAFYLCASKGRGHEETQYFGPGTRLLVL.

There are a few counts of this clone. CDR3 DNA sequence: TGTGCCAGCAGTTACGCGGGACAGGGGCCCTACGAGCAGTACTTC. Its translation is CASSYAGQGPYEQYF. The chain is built from TRBV6-5 and TRBJ2-7; TRBD1 matches 10 bases. This CDR3 contains 15 residues. Trimming cost V 2 bases and J 2 bases; bases outside gene matches: 3. Per the germline V gene, CDR1 is MNHEY and CDR2 is SVGAGI.